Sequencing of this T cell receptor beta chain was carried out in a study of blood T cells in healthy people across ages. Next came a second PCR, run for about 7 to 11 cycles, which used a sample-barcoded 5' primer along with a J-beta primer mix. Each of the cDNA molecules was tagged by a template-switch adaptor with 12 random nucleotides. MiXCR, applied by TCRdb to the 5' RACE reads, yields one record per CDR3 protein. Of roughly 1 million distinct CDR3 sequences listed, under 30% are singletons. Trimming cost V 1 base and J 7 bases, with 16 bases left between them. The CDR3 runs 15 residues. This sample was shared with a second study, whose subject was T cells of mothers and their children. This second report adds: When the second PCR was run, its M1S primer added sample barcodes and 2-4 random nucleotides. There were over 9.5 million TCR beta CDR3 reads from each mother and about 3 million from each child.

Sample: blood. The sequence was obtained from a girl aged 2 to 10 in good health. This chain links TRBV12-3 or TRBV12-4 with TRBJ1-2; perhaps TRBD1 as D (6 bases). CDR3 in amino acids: CASSLGDPRGGGYTF. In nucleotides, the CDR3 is TGTGCCAGCAGTTTAGGGGACCCCAGAGGGGGTGGCTACACCTTC.